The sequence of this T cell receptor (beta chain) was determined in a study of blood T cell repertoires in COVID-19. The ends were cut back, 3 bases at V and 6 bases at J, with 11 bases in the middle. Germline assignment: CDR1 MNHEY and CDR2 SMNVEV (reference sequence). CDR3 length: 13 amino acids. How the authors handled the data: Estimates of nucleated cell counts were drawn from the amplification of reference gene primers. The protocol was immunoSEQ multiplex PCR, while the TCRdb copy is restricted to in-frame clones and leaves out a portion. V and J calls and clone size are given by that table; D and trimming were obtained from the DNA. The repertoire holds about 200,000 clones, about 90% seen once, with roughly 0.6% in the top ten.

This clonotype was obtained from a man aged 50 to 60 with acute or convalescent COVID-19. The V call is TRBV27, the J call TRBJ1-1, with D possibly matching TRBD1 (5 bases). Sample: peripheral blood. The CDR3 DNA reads TGTGCCAGCAGTTTGGGGGGTTCCCCTGAAGCTTTCTTT. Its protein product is CASSLGGSPEAFF.